These T cell receptor beta chains were read from a single sample in a study of blood T cell repertoires in COVID-19. Using immunoSEQ multiplex PCR, the repertoire was profiled, and TCRdb retains in-frame clones only, with some absent. The repertoire holds around 360,000 clones, roughly 87% seen once, with approximately 3.1% in the top ten. Sequencing was done on a sample of PBMCs or T cells enriched from blood (not recorded which). Receptors originate from a woman in her twenties or thirties who had recovered from COVID-19. The CDR3 runs from the conserved cysteine through the conserved F or W. Fields, in order: J gene, clone size, V gene, D gene, CDR3 DNA, CDR3 protein. A D gene is named only where the DNA matches it firmly. Size is omitted from some rows. Given values are once, few, many or a class for expanded clones.

TRBJ2-6,.,TRBV5-1,TRBD2,TGCGCCAGCAGCCCCAGGGAGGGTAACTCTGGGGCCAACGTCCTGACTTTC,CASSPREGNSGANVLTF
TRBJ2-1,.,TRBV2,TRBD2,TGTGCAAGCGGGCGGGAGTCTTACAATGAGCAGTTCTTC,CASGRESYNEQFF
TRBJ2-3,.,TRBV19,.,TGTGCCAGTAGTATTTTACTATCCACAGATACGCAGTATTTT,CASSILLSTDTQYF
TRBJ2-1,.,TRBV18,TRBD2,TGTGCCAGCTCACCAGCTAGCGGGGGGGCTAGCTACAATGAGCAGTTCTTC,CASSPASGGASYNEQFF
TRBJ2-7,.,TRBV6-4,.,TGTGCCAGCACCGTACACAGGAGAAGCTCCTACGAGCAGTACTTC,CASTVHRRSSYEQYF
TRBJ1-1,.,TRBV18,.,TGTGCCAGCTCACCATTGGCGGGTATGAGTGCTGTAGCTTTCTTT,CASSPLAGMSAVAFF
TRBJ1-1,.,TRBV5-5,TRBD1,TGTGCCAGCAGCTTGGGACAGGGGGTCGGGAACACTGAAGCTTTCTTT,CASSLGQGVGNTEAFF
TRBJ1-5,.,TRBV4-2,.,TGTGCCAGCAGCCAAGAGTGGAGCGGGCTGAATAGCAATCAGCCCCAGCATTTT,CASSQEWSGLNSNQPQHF
TRBJ1-6,.,TRBV6-1,TRBD1,TGTGCCAGCAGTGAACAAGGACAGGGGGATTCACCCCTCCACTTT,CASSEQGQGDSPLHF
TRBJ2-2,.,TRBV7-2,.,TGTGCCAGCAGCTTAGCGGTAGACACCGGGGAGCTGTTTTTT,CASSLAVDTGELFF
TRBJ1-1,.,TRBV5-1,.,TGCGCCAGCAGCCGAGGAGGGGTGCGGACTGAAGCTTTCTTT,CASSRGGVRTEAFF
TRBJ2-7,once,TRBV15,TRBD1,TGTGCCACCAGCAGGGAGGGGACAGGGCTAGTCGAGCAGTACTTC,CATSREGTGLVEQYF
TRBJ2-7,.,TRBV28,.,TGTGCCAGCAGCTTAGCCACTTCATACGAGCAGTACTTC,CASSLATSYEQYF
TRBJ2-3,.,TRBV28,.,TGTGCCAGCAGTTCCTGGAGGAGGGCGGCAGATACGCAGTATTTT,CASSSWRRAADTQYF